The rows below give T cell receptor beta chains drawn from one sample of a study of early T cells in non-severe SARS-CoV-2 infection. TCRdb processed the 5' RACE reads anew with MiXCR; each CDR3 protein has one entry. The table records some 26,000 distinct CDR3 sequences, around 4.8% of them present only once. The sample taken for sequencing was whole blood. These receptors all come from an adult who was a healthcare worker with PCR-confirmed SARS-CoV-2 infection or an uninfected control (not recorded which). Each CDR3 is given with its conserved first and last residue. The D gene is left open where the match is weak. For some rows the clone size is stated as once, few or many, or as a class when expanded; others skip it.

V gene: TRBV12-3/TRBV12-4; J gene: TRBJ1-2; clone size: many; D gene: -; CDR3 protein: CASSLAGNGYTF; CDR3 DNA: TGTGCCAGCAGTTTGGCAGGGAATGGCTACACCTTC
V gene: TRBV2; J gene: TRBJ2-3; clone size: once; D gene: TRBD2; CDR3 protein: CASNPSGGFTDTQYF; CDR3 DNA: TGTGCCAGCAATCCGAGCGGGGGGTTCACAGATACGCAGTATTTT
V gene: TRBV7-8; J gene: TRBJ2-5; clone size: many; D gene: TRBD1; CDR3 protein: CASSGQGPDQETQYF; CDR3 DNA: TGTGCCAGCAGCGGACAGGGGCCCGACCAAGAGACCCAGTACTTC
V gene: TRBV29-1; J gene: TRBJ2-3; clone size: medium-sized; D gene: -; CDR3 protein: CSGVTHTDTQYF; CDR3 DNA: TGCAGCGGTGTCACCCACACAGATACGCAGTATTTT
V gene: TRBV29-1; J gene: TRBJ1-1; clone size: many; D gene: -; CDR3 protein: CSANGAAMNTEAFF; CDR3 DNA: TGCAGCGCGAACGGGGCAGCCATGAACACTGAAGCTTTCTTT
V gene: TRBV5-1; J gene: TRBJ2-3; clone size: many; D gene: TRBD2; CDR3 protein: CASSLVGLAESTDTQYF; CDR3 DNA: TGCGCCAGCAGCTTGGTAGGGCTAGCGGAGAGCACAGATACGCAGTATTTT
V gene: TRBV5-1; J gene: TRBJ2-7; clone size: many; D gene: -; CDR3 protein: CASSFTGSYEQYF; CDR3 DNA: TGCGCCAGCAGCTTTACAGGGTCCTACGAGCAGTACTTC
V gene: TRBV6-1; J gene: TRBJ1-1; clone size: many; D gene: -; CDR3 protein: CASSAYMNTEAFF; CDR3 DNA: TGTGCCAGCAGCGCGTACATGAACACTGAAGCTTTCTTT
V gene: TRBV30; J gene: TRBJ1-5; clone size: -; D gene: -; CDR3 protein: CAWSTGSNQPQHF; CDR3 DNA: TGTGCCTGGAGTACGGGCAGCAATCAGCCCCAGCATTTT
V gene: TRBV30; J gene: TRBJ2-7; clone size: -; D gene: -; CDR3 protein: CAWSGPSTYEQYF; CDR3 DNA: TGTGCCTGGAGTGGACCCAGCACCTACGAGCAGTACTTC
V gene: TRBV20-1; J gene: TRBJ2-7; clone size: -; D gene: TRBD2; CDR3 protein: CSARSASGSSYEQYF; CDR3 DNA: TGCAGTGCTAGATCGGCGAGCGGGAGCTCCTACGAGCAGTACTTC
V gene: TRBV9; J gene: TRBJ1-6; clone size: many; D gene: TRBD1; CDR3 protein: CASSLGQNNSPLHF; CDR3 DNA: TGTGCCAGCAGCTTGGGACAGAATAATTCACCCCTCCACTTT
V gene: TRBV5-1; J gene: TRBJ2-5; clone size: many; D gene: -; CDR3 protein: CASSPTRGTRYQETQYF; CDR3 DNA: TGCGCCAGCAGCCCGACCCGCGGGACCCGGTACCAAGAGACCCAGTACTTC
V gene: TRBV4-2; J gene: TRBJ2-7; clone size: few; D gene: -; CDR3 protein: CASSQGGAEEQYF; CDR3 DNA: TGTGCCAGCAGCCAAGGCGGGGCGGAAGAGCAGTACTTC
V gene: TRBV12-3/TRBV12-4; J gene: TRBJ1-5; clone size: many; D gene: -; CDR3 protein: CASTYTSNQPQHF; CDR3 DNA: TGTGCCAGCACCTACACCAGCAATCAGCCCCAGCATTTT
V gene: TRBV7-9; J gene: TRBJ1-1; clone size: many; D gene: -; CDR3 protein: CANRRESNTEAFF; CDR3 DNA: TGTGCCAACCGCCGGGAATCGAACACTGAAGCTTTCTTT
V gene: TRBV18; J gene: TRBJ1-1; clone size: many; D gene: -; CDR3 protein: CASSRGLAMNTEAFF; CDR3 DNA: TGTGCCAGCTCACGGGGTTTGGCCATGAACACTGAAGCTTTCTTT
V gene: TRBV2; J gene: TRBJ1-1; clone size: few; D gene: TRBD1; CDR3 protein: CASRVTTGGTEAFF; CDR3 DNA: TGTGCCAGCAGAGTTACTACAGGGGGCACTGAAGCTTTCTTT
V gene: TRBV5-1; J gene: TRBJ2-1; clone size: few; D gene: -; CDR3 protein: CASSFQGSSHNEQFF; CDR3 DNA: TGCGCCAGCAGCTTCCAGGGATCGTCCCACAATGAGCAGTTCTTC
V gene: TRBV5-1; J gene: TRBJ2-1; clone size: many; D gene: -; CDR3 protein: CASSLVSSSNEQFF; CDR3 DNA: TGCGCCAGCAGCTTGGTTTCTAGCTCCAATGAGCAGTTCTTC
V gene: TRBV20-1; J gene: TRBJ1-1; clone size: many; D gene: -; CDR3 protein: CSAREGSRGLNTEAFF; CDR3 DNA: TGCAGTGCGAGAGAAGGGAGCCGCGGTTTGAACACTGAAGCTTTCTTT
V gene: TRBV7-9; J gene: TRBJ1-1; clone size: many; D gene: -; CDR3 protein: CASSLGGSPVAFF; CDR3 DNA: TGTGCCAGCAGCTTAGGCGGTAGTCCGGTAGCTTTCTTT
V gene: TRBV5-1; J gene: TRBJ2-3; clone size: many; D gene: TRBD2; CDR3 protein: CASSQLADTDTQYF; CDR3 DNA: TGCGCCAGCAGTCAGCTAGCGGACACAGATACGCAGTATTTT
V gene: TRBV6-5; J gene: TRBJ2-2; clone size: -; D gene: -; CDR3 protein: CASKRGSGELFF; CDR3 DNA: TGTGCCAGCAAGAGAGGTTCCGGGGAGCTGTTTTTT
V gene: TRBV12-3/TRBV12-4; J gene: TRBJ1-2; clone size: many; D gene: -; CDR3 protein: CASSLGQFTHGYTF; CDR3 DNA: TGTGCCAGCAGTCTAGGGCAGTTCACACATGGCTACACCTTC
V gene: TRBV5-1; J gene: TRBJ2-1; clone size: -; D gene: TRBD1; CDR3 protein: CASSWGTASYNEQFF; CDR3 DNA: TGCGCCAGCAGCTGGGGGACAGCATCCTACAATGAGCAGTTCTTC
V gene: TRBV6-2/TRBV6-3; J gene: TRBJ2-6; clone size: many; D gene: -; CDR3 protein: CASSPRRDSLLRLSGANVLTF; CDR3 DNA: TGTGCCAGCAGCCCCAGGCGGGACAGCCTCTTGAGGTTATCTGGGGCCAACGTCCTGACTTTC
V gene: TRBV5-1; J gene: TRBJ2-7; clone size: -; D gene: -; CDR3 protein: CASSLEVSLEQYF; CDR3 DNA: TGCGCCAGCAGCTTGGAAGTCTCCCTCGAGCAGTACTTC
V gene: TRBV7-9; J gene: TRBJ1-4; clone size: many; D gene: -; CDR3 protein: CASSPQGRNEKLFF; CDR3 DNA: TGTGCCAGCAGCCCCCAGGGCAGGAATGAAAAACTGTTTTTT
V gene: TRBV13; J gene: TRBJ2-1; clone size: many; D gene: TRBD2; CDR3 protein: CATLSYMGGTQFF; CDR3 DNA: TGTGCCACCCTAAGTTATATGGGGGGGACCCAGTTCTTC
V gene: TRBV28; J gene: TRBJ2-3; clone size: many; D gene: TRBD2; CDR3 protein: CASSPRTSGSPADTQYF; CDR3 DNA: TGTGCCAGCAGTCCACGGACTAGCGGGAGCCCCGCAGATACGCAGTATTTT
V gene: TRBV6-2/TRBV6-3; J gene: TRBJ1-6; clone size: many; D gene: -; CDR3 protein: CASSYLGSHNSPLHF; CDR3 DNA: TGTGCCAGCAGTTACTTGGGCAGCCATAATTCACCCCTCCACTTT
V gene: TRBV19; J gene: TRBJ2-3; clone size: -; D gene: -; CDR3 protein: CASRDIGVGTDTQYF; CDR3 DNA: TGTGCCAGTAGGGACATAGGAGTGGGCACAGATACGCAGTATTTT
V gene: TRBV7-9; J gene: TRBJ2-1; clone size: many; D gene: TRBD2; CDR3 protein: CASFGMGGSYNEQFF; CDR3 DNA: TGTGCCAGCTTCGGTATGGGCGGGAGCTACAATGAGCAGTTCTTC
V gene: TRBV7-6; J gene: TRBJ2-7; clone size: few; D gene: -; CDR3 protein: CASSPDRYEQYF; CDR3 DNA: TGTGCCAGCAGCCCAGACAGATACGAGCAGTACTTC
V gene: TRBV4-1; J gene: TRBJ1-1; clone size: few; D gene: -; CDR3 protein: CASSQDLVRGRLGTEAFF; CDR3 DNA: TGCGCCAGCAGCCAAGATCTCGTTAGGGGTCGCCTTGGCACTGAAGCTTTCTTT
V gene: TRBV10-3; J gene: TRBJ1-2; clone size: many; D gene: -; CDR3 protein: CAILPSESYGYTF; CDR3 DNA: TGTGCCATCCTCCCCTCAGAGTCTTATGGCTACACCTTC
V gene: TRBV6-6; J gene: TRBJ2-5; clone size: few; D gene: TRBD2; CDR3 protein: CASSYIPTSALGETQYF; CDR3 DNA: TGTGCCAGCAGTTACATCCCGACTAGCGCATTGGGAGAGACCCAGTACTTC
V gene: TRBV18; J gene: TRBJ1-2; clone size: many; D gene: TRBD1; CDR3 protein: CASSQGQGGVDYGYTF; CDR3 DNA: TGTGCCAGCTCACAAGGACAGGGTGGTGTCGACTATGGCTACACCTTC
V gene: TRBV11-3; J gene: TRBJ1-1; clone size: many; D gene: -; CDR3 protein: CASSLGGRMNTEAFF; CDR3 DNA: TGTGCCAGCAGCTTAGGAGGGAGGATGAACACTGAAGCTTTCTTT
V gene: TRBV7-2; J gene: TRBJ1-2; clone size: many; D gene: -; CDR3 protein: CASSRLGGGYGYTF; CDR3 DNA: TGTGCCAGCAGCCGCTTGGGTGGGGGCTATGGCTACACCTTC
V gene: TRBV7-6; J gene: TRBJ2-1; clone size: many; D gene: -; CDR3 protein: CASSQGTEQFF; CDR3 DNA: TGTGCCAGCAGCCAAGGGACAGAGCAGTTCTTC
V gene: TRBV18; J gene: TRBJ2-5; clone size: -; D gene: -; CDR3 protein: CASSPAPNQETQYF; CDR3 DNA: TGTGCCAGCTCACCAGCCCCGAACCAAGAGACCCAGTACTTC
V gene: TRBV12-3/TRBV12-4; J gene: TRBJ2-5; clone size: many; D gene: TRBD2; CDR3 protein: CASRTTGGYGETQYF; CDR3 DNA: TGTGCCAGCCGTACAACGGGGGGGTACGGAGAGACCCAGTACTTC
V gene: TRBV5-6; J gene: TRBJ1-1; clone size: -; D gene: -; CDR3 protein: CASSLDVTSNTEAFF; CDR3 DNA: TGTGCCAGCAGCTTGGATGTCACGTCAAACACTGAAGCTTTCTTT
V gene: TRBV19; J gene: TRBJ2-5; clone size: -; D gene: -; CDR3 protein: CASSRAPIGETQYF; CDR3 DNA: TGTGCCAGTAGCCGAGCCCCTATAGGAGAGACCCAGTACTTC
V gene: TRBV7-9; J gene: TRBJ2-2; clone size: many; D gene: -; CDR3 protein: CASSLDSRPESGELFF; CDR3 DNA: TGTGCCAGCAGCTTAGACAGCCGGCCCGAGTCCGGGGAGCTGTTTTTT
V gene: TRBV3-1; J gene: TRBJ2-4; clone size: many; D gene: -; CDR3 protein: CASSPTGAKNIQYF; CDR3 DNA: TGTGCCAGCAGCCCCACAGGGGCCAAAAACATTCAGTACTTC
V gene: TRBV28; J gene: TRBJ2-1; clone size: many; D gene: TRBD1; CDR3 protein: CASSLARGPPDSYNEQFF; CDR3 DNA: TGTGCCAGCAGTTTGGCCAGGGGGCCACCGGACTCCTACAATGAGCAGTTCTTC
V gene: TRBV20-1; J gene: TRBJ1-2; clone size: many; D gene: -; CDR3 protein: CSAPDSAPPYGYTF; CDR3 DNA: TGCAGTGCTCCAGACAGTGCCCCCCCCTATGGCTACACCTTC
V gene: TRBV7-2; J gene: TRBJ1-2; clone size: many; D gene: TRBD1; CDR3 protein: CASSFMTGNYGYTF; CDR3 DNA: TGTGCCAGCAGCTTTATGACAGGGAACTATGGCTACACCTTC
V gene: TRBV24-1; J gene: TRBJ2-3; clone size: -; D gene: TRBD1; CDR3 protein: CATSDAGQGAADTQYF; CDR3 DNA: TGTGCCACCAGTGACGCGGGACAGGGTGCAGCAGATACGCAGTATTTT
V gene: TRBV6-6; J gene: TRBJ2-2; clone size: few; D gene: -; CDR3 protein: CASRRQNTGELFF; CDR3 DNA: TGTGCCAGCAGGAGACAGAACACCGGGGAGCTGTTTTTT
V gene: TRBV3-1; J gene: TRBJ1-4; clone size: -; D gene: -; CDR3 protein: CASSQADGRKLFF; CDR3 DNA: TGTGCCAGCAGCCAAGCGGACGGGAGAAAACTGTTTTTT
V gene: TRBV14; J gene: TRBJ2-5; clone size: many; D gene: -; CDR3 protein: CASSQVSIFRETQYF; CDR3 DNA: TGTGCCAGCAGCCAAGTGTCCATTTTTCGCGAGACCCAGTACTTC
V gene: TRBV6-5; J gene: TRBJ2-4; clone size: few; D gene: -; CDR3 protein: CASSYSFRIPGDIQYF; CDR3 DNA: TGTGCCAGCAGTTACTCGTTCCGGATCCCAGGAGACATTCAGTACTTC
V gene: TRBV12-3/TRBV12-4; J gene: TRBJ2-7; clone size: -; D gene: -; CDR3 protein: CASSLQGRITYEQYF; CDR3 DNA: TGTGCCAGCAGTTTACAGGGGCGGATCACCTACGAGCAGTACTTC
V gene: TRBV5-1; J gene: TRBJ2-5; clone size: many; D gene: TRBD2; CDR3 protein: CASSPGRQLETQYF; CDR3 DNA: TGCGCCAGCAGCCCCGGGAGGCAGCTGGAGACCCAGTACTTC
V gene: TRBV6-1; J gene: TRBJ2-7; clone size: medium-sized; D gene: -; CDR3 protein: CASSGTGGQRLYEQYF; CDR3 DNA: TGTGCCAGCAGTGGAACAGGCGGACAGCGCCTCTACGAGCAGTACTTC